Listed below are T cell receptor beta chains from one sample, sequenced in a study of blood T cell repertoires in COVID-19. Measured with immunoSEQ multiplex PCR; TCRdb has only the in-frame clones, and not every one. Found here are under 200,000 clones, around 80% of them singletons; the top ten hold 2.9%. The sequencing input was peripheral blood. The receptors originated from a woman aged 55-75 years with acute or convalescent COVID-19. CDR3s include the opening cysteine and the closing phenylalanine or tryptophan. The D gene is left open where the match is weak. A row's size may be missing; if present it is once, few, many or a size class.

V: TRBV7-2; J: TRBJ2-1; size: .; D: TRBD2; CDR3: CASSPPGLAGLGGHEQFF
V: TRBV5-8; J: TRBJ1-5; size: .; D: .; CDR3: CASSFRGSNQPQHF
V: TRBV9; J: TRBJ2-3; size: .; D: TRBD1; CDR3: CASSTRQGPTDTQYF
V: TRBV6-4; J: TRBJ1-2; size: .; D: TRBD1; CDR3: CASSPGTGRDGYGYTF
V: TRBV14; J: TRBJ2-3; size: .; D: .; CDR3: CASSQDRGSSTDTQYF
V: TRBV2; J: TRBJ2-3; size: .; D: TRBD1; CDR3: CASRGDRVMSDTQYF
V: TRBV4-3; J: TRBJ2-3; size: .; D: .; CDR3: CASSQDRSSTDTQYF
V: TRBV19; J: TRBJ1-2; size: .; D: TRBD1; CDR3: CASRWQGGNYGYTF
V: TRBV30; J: TRBJ1-4; size: .; D: .; CDR3: CAWSVGSGGNEKLFF
V: TRBV5-1; J: TRBJ2-5; size: once; D: TRBD1; CDR3: CASRKGTGAHRGQETQYF
V: TRBV5-1; J: TRBJ1-2; size: .; D: TRBD1; CDR3: CASSLEGGTNYGYTF
V: TRBV5-6; J: TRBJ1-2; size: .; D: TRBD1; CDR3: CASSFGTGGGIGYTF
V: TRBV3-1/TRBV3-2; J: TRBJ1-1; size: .; D: .; CDR3: CASSAGLTNTEAFF
V: TRBV5-4; J: TRBJ1-4; size: .; D: .; CDR3: CASSFRQGGNEKLFF
V: TRBV7-2; J: TRBJ2-3; size: .; D: TRBD2; CDR3: CASSLRPSGGVDTQYF
V: TRBV12-3/TRBV12-4; J: TRBJ1-2; size: .; D: TRBD1; CDR3: CASSFGQGGGYTF
V: TRBV9; J: TRBJ1-2; size: .; D: TRBD1; CDR3: CASRPGTGYNYGYTF
V: TRBV25-1; J: TRBJ1-6; size: .; D: .; CDR3: CASSPPEGSTLHF
V: TRBV7-6; J: TRBJ2-7; size: .; D: TRBD2; CDR3: CASSLGAGESYEQYF
V: TRBV30; J: TRBJ1-6; size: .; D: TRBD1; CDR3: CACRTGAPPPLHF
V: TRBV12-3/TRBV12-4; J: TRBJ1-2; size: .; D: .; CDR3: CASSLGGRDGYTF
V: TRBV9; J: TRBJ1-6; size: .; D: TRBD1; CDR3: CASSPGTGGNSPLHF
V: TRBV6-5; J: TRBJ1-4; size: .; D: TRBD1; CDR3: CASRTGFNEKLFF
V: TRBV6-2/TRBV6-3; J: TRBJ1-2; size: .; D: .; CDR3: CASSADSYYGYTF
V: TRBV9; J: TRBJ2-1; size: .; D: .; CDR3: CASSEGVNEQFF
V: TRBV7-8; J: TRBJ1-2; size: .; D: TRBD1; CDR3: CASSSVPGQGEFGYTF
V: TRBV28; J: TRBJ2-2; size: .; D: TRBD1; CDR3: CASSFRDRPTGELFF
V: TRBV24-1; J: TRBJ2-1; size: few; D: .; CDR3: CATSGHVGARNSNEQFF
V: TRBV7-9; J: TRBJ2-1; size: .; D: TRBD2; CDR3: CASSWPGLEYNEQFF
V: TRBV4-1; J: TRBJ1-5; size: .; D: .; CDR3: CASSQDQGWSNQPQHF
V: TRBV7-2; J: TRBJ1-5; size: .; D: .; CDR3: CASSLMVGGGQPQHF
V: TRBV27; J: TRBJ2-3; size: .; D: TRBD2; CDR3: CASSLGLAAPMNTQYF
V: TRBV5-1; J: TRBJ1-5; size: .; D: .; CDR3: CASSLDGGAQPQHF
V: TRBV28; J: TRBJ1-1; size: few; D: .; CDR3: CASRPSIGTNTEAFF
V: TRBV6-5; J: TRBJ2-3; size: .; D: .; CDR3: CASRFLPADTQYF
V: TRBV3-1/TRBV3-2; J: TRBJ2-7; size: .; D: TRBD1; CDR3: CASTWGQGDYEQYF
V: TRBV9; J: TRBJ2-7; size: .; D: .; CDR3: CASSVVGAASYEQYF
V: TRBV6-2/TRBV6-3; J: TRBJ1-2; size: .; D: TRBD1; CDR3: CASSYGQDNNYGYTF
V: TRBV4-2; J: TRBJ2-5; size: .; D: TRBD2; CDR3: CASSRIPLAGGQETQYF
V: TRBV11-2; J: TRBJ2-1; size: .; D: .; CDR3: CASSIVGAFLYNEQFF
V: TRBV27; J: TRBJ1-4; size: .; D: TRBD1; CDR3: CASSFGQGHANEKLFF
V: TRBV5-4; J: TRBJ1-1; size: .; D: .; CDR3: CASSLGGGDTEAFF
V: TRBV9; J: TRBJ1-4; size: .; D: TRBD1; CDR3: CASSVGQGAGEKLFF
V: TRBV12-3/TRBV12-4; J: TRBJ2-3; size: .; D: .; CDR3: CASSFRGPDTQYF
V: TRBV19; J: TRBJ2-5; size: .; D: TRBD1; CDR3: CASSMDGQGRTQYF
V: TRBV27; J: TRBJ2-5; size: few; D: .; CDR3: CASSLFSGSETQYF
V: TRBV9; J: TRBJ1-1; size: .; D: TRBD1; CDR3: CASSAGQGVNTEAFF
V: TRBV24-1; J: TRBJ1-1; size: .; D: TRBD1; CDR3: CATSDSGGRGTEAFF
V: TRBV5-1; J: TRBJ2-2; size: .; D: .; CDR3: CASSRGAVNTGELFF
V: TRBV6-5; J: TRBJ2-7; size: .; D: .; CDR3: CASSYRETGLYEQYF
V: TRBV28; J: TRBJ2-1; size: few; D: TRBD2; CDR3: CASRPPGLAGSVSYNEQFF
V: TRBV11-1; J: TRBJ2-7; size: .; D: TRBD1; CDR3: CASSRLQGKTYEQYF